Below, 32 T cell receptor beta chains from the same sample are listed, as sequenced in a study of T cell repertoires in cytomegalovirus infection. TCRdb processed the reads anew with MiXCR; each CDR3 protein has one entry. Of approximately 350,000 distinct CDR3 sequences listed, about 35% are singletons. What these receptors recognize is not known. Here the sequenced sample was cultured PBMCs, taken from culture after CMV antigen stimulation. Every receptor here comes from a human donor in good health (CMV status not recorded). Some clones in this sample may be carry-over from other donors' samples.

This clonotype occurred a few times. V and J are TRBV28 and TRBJ1-6; no firm D call. V lost 1 base, J lost 5 bases, and 6 bases lay in between. CDR3 length: 14 residues. Germline V CDR1 and CDR2: MDHEN, SYDVKM. CDR3 bases: TGTGCCAGCAGTTTATTACCTAATAATTCACCCCTCCACTTT. Translated, it gives CASSLLPNNSPLHF. The entire variable domain, with the rest obtained from reference TRBV28 and TRBJ1-6, is as follows: DVKVTQSSRYLVKRTGEKVFLECVQDMDHENMFWYRQDPGLGLRLIYFSYDVKMKEKGDIPEGYSVSREKKERFSLILESASTNQTSMYLCASSLLPNNSPLHFGNGTRLTVT.

This clonotype was counted only a few times. V and J are TRBV4-1 and TRBJ2-3; the match to TRBD2 covers 9 bases. CDR1 is MGHRA, CDR2 YSYEKL, per germline. This CDR3 is 15 amino acids long. J gave up 8 bases and V 2 bases, and 8 bases lay outside the gene matches. The CDR3 nucleotides are TGCGCCAGCAGCCAACTCGGCGGGAGGGCCGCTACGCAGTATTTT. Encoded protein: CASSQLGGRAATQYF.

This clonotype was observed a few times. This rearrangement joins TRBV19 to TRBJ1-5; the match to TRBD1 covers 8 bases. This CDR3 comprises 15 residues. In germline, CDR1 is LNHDA, CDR2 SQIVND (reference sequence). With V trimmed by 3 bases and J by 6 bases, 7 bases remained unmatched. Here the CDR3 DNA reads TGTGCCAGTAGTATTTTTGACAGGGGCGGTCAGCCCCAGCATTTT. The encoded protein is CASSIFDRGGQPQHF.

This clonotype was seen a few times. The chain is built from TRBV28 and TRBJ1-2; TRBD1 agrees at 9 bases. Germline V gives CDR1 MDHEN, CDR2 SYDVKM. After removal of 6 bases from V and 4 bases from J, the junction contained 12 bases not matched to a gene. The CDR3 loop spans 16 amino acids. CDR3 DNA sequence: TGTGCCAGCAGCCCTCCGGGACAGGGTAGCGGCTATGGCTACACCTTC. It specifies CASSPPGQGSGYGYTF.

The chain is built from TRBV11-2 and TRBJ1-3, with a tentative D call TRBD1 (6 bases). Looked up from germline, CDR1 is SGHAT and CDR2 is FQNNGV. V shed 1 base and J shed 4 bases, with 17 bases lying between them. The CDR3 consists of 17 residues. The DNA of the CDR3 is TGTGCCAGCAGCTTAGGAAGGGGGACAAATTACGGAAACACCATATATTTT. This sequence encodes CASSLGRGTNYGNTIYF.

This clonotype was observed a single time. The chain recombines TRBV5-1 with TRBJ2-7, with D hard to call. V was clipped by 3 bases and J by 5 bases, with 12 bases between them. The germline gives CDR1 SGHRS, CDR2 YFSETQ. This CDR3 has 13 amino acids. Written as DNA, the CDR3 is TGCGCCAGCAGCTCCGAGTATGGGGACGAGCAGTACTTC. It is translated as CASSSEYGDEQYF.

The chain employs TRBV29-1 and TRBJ1-2; TRBD1 matches 7 bases. The V gene end was trimmed by 5 bases and the J gene end by 2 bases; junction bases not matched to a gene: 11. Germline V gene sequence: CDR1 SQVTM, CDR2 ANQGSEA. This CDR3 has 15 amino acids. CDR3 sequence reads: CSVTGDSALNYGYTF. DNA for the CDR3: TGCAGCGTTACAGGGGACAGCGCATTAAACTATGGCTACACCTTC.

In its sample, this clonotype was seen many times. The rearrangement joins TRBV9 to TRBJ2-5, with D tentatively TRBD1 (6 bases). Germline CDR1 SGDLS, CDR2 YYNGEE. The ends were cut back, 2 bases at V and 6 bases at J, with 17 bases in the middle. This CDR3 region has 15 residues. The CDR3 region has the DNA TGTGCCAGCAGCGTGGGCAGGGGTTTCCCTCAGACCCAGTACTTC. Amino acids: CASSVGRGFPQTQYF.

The chain links TRBV19 to TRBJ2-1; D remains ambiguous. Deletions cut 7 bases from V and 8 bases from J, with 12 bases between. The V gene's germline CDR1 is LNHDA and CDR2 SQIVND (reference sequence). The CDR3 spans 12 residues. CDR3 sequence (DNA): TGTGCCAGTATCGGGTTGGGCTATGAGCAGTTCTTC. Its protein is CASIGLGYEQFF.

This clonotype was detected ten times or more. The chain employs TRBV7-2 and TRBJ1-1; D not certain. V was pared by 1 base and J by 11 bases, with 14 bases between. This CDR3 region has 13 residues. Germline CDR1 reads SGHTA; CDR2 reads FQGNSA. CDR3 sequence: CASSLGLGFEAFF. CDR3 DNA: TGTGCCAGCAGCTTAGGATTGGGGTTCGAGGCTTTCTTT.

This clonotype came up once. This chain links TRBV12-3 or TRBV12-4 with TRBJ1-1, with TRBD1 as a possible D gene (6 bases). The CDR3 runs 14 residues. Trimming took off 6 bases at V and 0 bases at J, with 11 bases between the two ends. In DNA form, the CDR3 reads TGTGCCAGCAGGGAACAGGGTCTGAACACTGAAGCTTTCTTT. This translates into CASREQGLNTEAFF.

The chain uses TRBV5-4 and TRBJ2-2; 9 nucleotides line up with TRBD2. This CDR3 has 16 amino acids. Germline V gene data show CDR1 as SGHNT and CDR2 as YYREEE (reference sequence). V gave up 0 bases and J gave up 7 bases; unmatched junction bases: 7. The CDR3 nucleotides read TGTGCCAGCAGCTTGGGGCTAGCGGGGCTCGACGGGGAGCTGTTTTTT. Amino acid sequence: CASSLGLAGLDGELFF.

This rearrangement joins TRBV7-9 to TRBJ2-7; 7 bases fit TRBD1. From germline, CDR1 is SEHNR and CDR2 FQNEAQ (reference sequence). V gave up 4 bases and J gave up 4 bases; unmatched junction bases: 7. There are 14 residues in the CDR3. This chain's CDR3 is CASSWGQFPYEQYF. In DNA, the CDR3 is TGTGCCAGCAGCTGGGGACAGTTTCCTTACGAGCAGTACTTC.

The J gene is TRBJ2-3, the V gene TRBV3-1; D is uncertain. Germline V CDR1 and CDR2: LGHDT, YNNKEL (reference sequence). Trimming took off 0 bases at V and 3 bases at J, with 10 bases between the two ends. The CDR3 totals 15 residues. This CDR3 reads CASSQDFVRTDTQYF. As DNA, the CDR3 is TGTGCCAGCAGCCAAGACTTTGTCAGGACAGATACGCAGTATTTT.

The V and J genes are TRBV2 and TRBJ2-7; D is possibly TRBD2 (5 bases). This CDR3 is built from 11 residues. V lost 4 bases, J lost 6 bases, and 7 bases lay in between. Per the germline V gene, CDR1 is SNHLY and CDR2 is FYNNEI. Here the CDR3 reads CASSVGGEQYV. The CDR3 DNA follows: TGTGCCAGCAGTGTTGGAGGCGAGCAGTACGTC.

This clonotype was counted at least ten times. This chain connects TRBV7-2 to TRBJ2-7; D not resolved. CDR1 is SGHTA, CDR2 FQGNSA, per germline. Trimming pared 5 bases from V and 3 bases from J, leaving 14 bases between. CDR3 length: 14 residues. CDR3 nucleotides: TGTGCCAGCAGCAACTTAGTCCGCAACTACGAGCAGTACTTC. Amino acid sequence: CASSNLVRNYEQYF.

This clonotype occurred a few times. J is TRBJ2-7 and V is TRBV4-1, with 7 bases aligning to TRBD2. CDR3 length equals 16 residues. The ends lost 0 bases at V and 2 bases at J; junction bases unmatched: 7. From germline, CDR1 is MGHRA and CDR2 YSYEKL. CDR3 DNA sequence: TGCGCCAGCAGCCAAGAGGGCCCAGCGGGGACCTACGAGCAGTACGTC. Protein sequence: CASSQEGPAGTYEQYV.

This clonotype has more than one count but fewer than ten. V usage is TRBV19 and J usage is TRBJ1-4; tentatively, D is TRBD1 (6 bases). CDR1 is LNHDA and CDR2 is SQIVND in the germline V gene (reference sequence). V was shortened by 3 bases and J by 1 base, with 18 bases between the two germline ends. The CDR3 length is 18 residues. The CDR3 DNA is TGTGCCAGTAGTATCGGGTCGGGCAGGGGAGAAACTAATGAAAAACTGTTTTTT. This encodes CASSIGSGRGETNEKLFF.

This clonotype was counted only a few times. The chain combines TRBV7-2 with TRBJ2-7, with D unresolved. With 5 bases removed from V and 6 bases from J, the gap between germline ends came to 14 bases. Looked up from germline, CDR1 is SGHTA and CDR2 is FQGNSA. The CDR3 sequence is 13 residues long. Here the CDR3 DNA reads TGTGCCAGCAGCGCCATTCCCCTCGCCGAGCAGTACTTC. This gives the protein CASSAIPLAEQYF.

This clonotype was counted a few times. The rearrangement uses TRBV4-3 and TRBJ2-1; D not resolved. V was cut by 0 bases and J by 6 bases, with 9 bases left in between. This CDR3 region has 14 residues. Germline CDR1 and CDR2: LGHNA and YSLEER. As DNA, the CDR3 is TGCGCCAGCAGCCAAGATCAGCCGGGCAATGAGCAGTTCTTC. This translates into CASSQDQPGNEQFF.

The table lists this clonotype with a few counts. CDR3 sequence reads: CATKVPGGVFGYTF. The CDR3 nucleotides are TGTGCCACCAAAGTTCCGGGGGGCGTCTTTGGCTACACCTTC. The chain combines TRBV7-2 with TRBJ1-2; a weak D match, TRBD1 (6 bases). The CDR3 sequence is 14 residues long. Per germline, CDR1 SGHTA and CDR2 FQGNSA. V lost 10 bases to trimming and J lost 7 bases, with 22 bases between them. Based on the CDR3 plus reference TRBV7-2 and TRBJ1-2, the full variable domain is GAGVSQSPSNKVTEKGKDVELRCDPISGHTALYWYRQSLGQGLEFLIYFQGNSAPDKSGLPSDRFSAERTGGSVSTLTIQRTQQEDSAVYLCATKVPGGVFGYTFGSGTRLTVV.

CDR3 DNA sequence: TGTGCCAGCAGCCTCTCTTGGGGGGACGGGGATGAGCAGTTCTTC. Amino acids: CASSLSWGDGDEQFF. The chain is built from TRBV11-3 and TRBJ2-1, with D possibly being TRBD2 (6 bases). This CDR3 comprises 15 residues. The germline V gene encodes CDR1 SGHNT and CDR2 YENEEA. Trimming shortened V by 5 bases and J by 8 bases, and 19 bases separated the two germline ends. Drawing the rest from reference TRBV11-3 and TRBJ2-1, the complete variable domain is EAGVVQSPRYKIIEKKQPVAFWCNPISGHNTLYWYLQNLGQGPELLIRYENEEAVDDSQLPKDRFSAERLKGVDSTLKIQPAELGDSAVYLCASSLSWGDGDEQFFGPGTRLTVL.

The chain links TRBV11-2 to TRBJ2-1; 9 bases map to TRBD2. Per germline, CDR1 SGHAT and CDR2 FQNNGV. V dropped 1 base and J dropped 8; count of bases not matched to a gene: 6. The CDR3 consists of 15 residues. DNA of the CDR3: TGTGCCAGCAGCTTAGGTCTAGCGGGAACGGATGAGCAGTTCTTC. It is translated as CASSLGLAGTDEQFF. Combining the CDR3 with reference TRBV11-2 and TRBJ2-1 gives the whole variable domain EAGVAQSPRYKIIEKRQSVAFWCNPISGHATLYWYQQILGQGPKLLIQFQNNGVVDDSQLPKDRFSAERLKGVDSTLKIQPAKLEDSAVYLCASSLGLAGTDEQFFGPGTRLTVL.

This clonotype was observed many times. The rearrangement uses TRBV7-2 and TRBJ1-6; 7 nucleotides line up with TRBD1. V lost 5 bases to trimming and J lost 7 bases; unmatched junction nucleotides: 5. CDR1 SGHTA and CDR2 FQGNSA come from the germline V gene. The CDR3 consists of 14 residues. The CDR3 here is CASSPRQGNSPLHF. The DNA for the CDR3 is TGTGCCAGCAGCCCCCGACAGGGCAATTCACCCCTCCACTTT.

In this sample, this clonotype turned up many times. V gene TRBV4-1 combines with J gene TRBJ2-7; 11 positions match TRBD2. This CDR3 is 18 amino acids long. J was trimmed by 6 bases and V by 6 bases; bases with no gene match: 19. Per germline, CDR1 MGHRA and CDR2 YSYEKL. CDR3 sequence (DNA): TGCGCCAGCAGTCCAAGACCTCAACTAGCGGGAGATGGGCGCGAGCAGTACGTC. It yields the protein CASSPRPQLAGDGREQYV.

The chain carries TRBV6-9 and TRBJ2-1; 11 bases agree with TRBD2. Germline CDR1 MNHGY, CDR2 SVAAGI. V shed 4 bases and J 3 bases; nucleotides not matched to a gene: 5. This CDR3 region has 16 residues. CDR3 sequence (DNA): TGTGCCAGCAGTTTAACTAGCGGGAGAATCTACAATGAGCAGTTCTTC. This encodes CASSLTSGRIYNEQFF.

This clonotype was seen more than once but under ten times. The genes are TRBV12-3 or TRBV12-4 and TRBJ1-2, with D possibly being TRBD1 (5 bases). There are 12 residues in the CDR3. V lost 3 bases and J 7 bases, leaving 9 bases between the germline ends. As DNA, the CDR3 is TGTGCCAGCAGTTTGAATGGGGGTGGCTACACCTTC. It yields the protein CASSLNGGGYTF.

This clonotype was found a few times. This rearrangement joins TRBV7-9 to TRBJ2-2; D unresolved. This CDR3 contains 13 residues. Deletions cut 1 base from V and 7 bases from J, with 7 bases between. Germline V CDR1 and CDR2: SEHNR, FQNEAQ (reference sequence). The CDR3 DNA reads TGTGCCAGCAGCTTAGACTCCAGCGGGGAGCTGTTTTTT. This sequence encodes CASSLDSSGELFF.

Only a few counts were recorded for this clonotype. This chain uses TRBV7-2 with TRBJ1-4, with a possible D match to TRBD1 (5 bases). The CDR3 sequence is 14 residues long. Germline V gene lookup returns CDR1 SGHTA and CDR2 FQGNSA. V lost 0 bases and J 8 bases, leaving 10 bases between the germline ends. CDR3 DNA sequence: TGTGCCAGCAGCTTAGCGCTGGGGGAGGAAAAACTGTTTTTT. As protein: CASSLALGEEKLFF.

This clonotype has just a few counts. The chain links TRBV12-3 or TRBV12-4 to TRBJ2-5; a weak D match, TRBD1 (5 bases). The V end lost 6 bases, the J end lost 2 bases, and 10 bases lay between the germline ends. CDR3 length: 13 residues. The CDR3, as DNA: TGTGCCAGCAGACGGACATATCAAGAGACCCAGTACTTC. This gives the protein CASRRTYQETQYF.

The table lists this clonotype with a few counts. The rearrangement uses TRBV5-6 and TRBJ1-5; TRBD1 matches at 7 bases. V was clipped by 4 bases and J by 3 bases; unmatched bases: 4. Germline values: CDR1 SGHDT, CDR2 YYEEEE. This CDR3 has 14 residues. CDR3 DNA sequence: TGTGCCAGCAGCGTGACAGGGACCAATCAGCCCCAGCATTTT. Its translation is CASSVTGTNQPQHF. Full variable domain (outside the CDR3, taken from reference TRBV5-6 and TRBJ1-5): DAGVTQSPTHLIKTRGQQVTLRCSPKSGHDTVSWYQQALGQGPQFIFQYYEEEERQRGNFPDRFSGHQFPNYSSELNVNALLLGDSALYLCASSVTGTNQPQHFGDGTRLSIL.

V and J are TRBV4-1 and TRBJ1-2; weak D call: TRBD1 (6 bases). This CDR3 has 15 residues. Between the trimmed V and J ends, which lost 4 bases and 8 bases, there was a span of 20 bases. Germline assignment: CDR1 MGHRA and CDR2 YSYEKL. The CDR3 loop reads CASSPPPGEVRGYTF. The CDR3 DNA follows: TGCGCCAGCAGCCCGCCCCCAGGGGAGGTGCGGGGCTACACCTTC.